This TCR beta chain was identified in a study of T cells in localized non-small cell lung cancer. Repertoires were generated with immunoSEQ multiplex PCR, while TCRdb's copy carries only in-frame clones and drops some. The data hold around 48,000 clones, with approximately 77% observed a single time. Study-level points and caveats: Appearance in adjacent lung was seen for a median about 60 of the top 100 tumor clones. Sequencing was limited to one tumor region, leaving the possibility of heterogeneity open. Higher blood T cell density tracked longer overall survival.

Concerning this clone: What it binds is not known.

The clonotype originates from a man between 40 and 70 years old with stage I squamous cell lung carcinoma. This material consisted of peripheral blood, taken before any cancer treatment.

CDR3 residues: CAISETVSNQPQHF. Here the CDR3 DNA reads TGTGCCATCAGTGAGACAGTCAGCAATCAGCCCCAGCATTTT. This rearrangement joins TRBV10-3 to TRBJ1-5, with no clear D. V was trimmed by 2 bases and J by 1 base, leaving 6 bases between them. CDR1 is ENHRY and CDR2 is SYGVKD in the germline V gene. The CDR3 contains 14 residues.